Shown below are 22 T cell receptor beta chains from a single sample sequenced in a study of Tregs in tolerant kidney transplant recipients (dated by TCRdb to the late 2010s). Library construction relied on the immunoSEQ multiplex PCR assay. As stored in TCRdb, this immuneACCESS dataset retains in-frame rearrangements with V and J assigned. A fraction of the clones does not appear; measured against another copy, unresolved V genes explain less than half of the discrepancy, and the remainder lacks a known reason. The sample yields some 110,000 clones; 92% were counted once. Approximately 0.54% of the sample goes to the ten largest clones. Specimen: CD4+ T cells from blood. These receptors all stem from a human donor in good health.

J is TRBJ2-1 and V is TRBV6-4, with TRBD2 matching over 10 bases. J lost 7 bases, V lost 4 bases, and 10 bases had no gene match. CDR3 size: 16 residues. Germline V gene lookup returns CDR1 MRHNA and CDR2 SNTAGT. The CDR3 is CASSVNSGRVKNEQFF. The CDR3 DNA follows: TGTGCCAGCAGTGTTAACAGCGGGAGGGTTAAGAATGAGCAGTTCTTC.

The chain joins TRBV19 to TRBJ1-5; D is undetermined. This CDR3 spans 13 amino acids. V lost 3 bases and J 7 bases, leaving 10 bases between the germline ends. CDR1 is LNHDA and CDR2 is SQIVND in the germline V gene (reference sequence). CDR3 loop: CASSMTDGQPQHF. CDR3 in DNA: TGTGCCAGTAGTATGACTGACGGACAGCCCCAGCATTTT.

The chain uses TRBV19 and TRBJ1-2, with TRBD1 matching over 7 bases. The CDR3 has 13 amino acids. J gave up 3 bases and V 6 bases, and 4 bases lay outside the gene matches. Germline CDR1 LNHDA, CDR2 SQIVND (reference sequence). This CDR3 is CASRGQAHYGYTF. The CDR3 DNA sequence: TGTGCCAGTAGAGGACAGGCGCACTATGGCTACACCTTC. Drawing the rest from reference TRBV19 and TRBJ1-2, the complete variable domain is DGGITQSPKYLFRKEGQNVTLSCEQNLNHDAMYWYRQDPGQGLRLIYYSQIVNDFQKGDIAEGYSVSREKKESFPLTVTSAQKNPTAFYLCASRGQAHYGYTFGSGTRLTVV.

The chain uses TRBV18 and TRBJ2-7; no clear D gene. The CDR3 extends over 14 amino acids. The germline V gene encodes CDR1 KGHSH and CDR2 LQKENI. Trimming removed 3 bases from V and 2 bases from J, with 11 bases in between. The CDR3 DNA reads as TGTGCCAGCTCACCCACACCTGTAACCTACGAGCAGTACTTC. Translating it yields CASSPTPVTYEQYF.

The rearrangement joins TRBV6-5 to TRBJ2-7, with a weak D call TRBD2 (5 bases). Germline V gives CDR1 MNHEY, CDR2 SVGAGI. V was cut by 6 bases and J by 0 bases, with 9 bases left in between. The CDR3 length is 13 residues. CDR3 DNA: TGTGCCAGCAGATTAGCGTCCTCCTACGAGCAGTACTTC. The encoded protein is CASRLASSYEQYF.

The chain uses TRBV2 and TRBJ2-7, with D perhaps TRBD2 (6 bases). Germline assignment: CDR1 SNHLY and CDR2 FYNNEI. This CDR3 is built from 15 residues. V lost 3 bases and J lost 2, with 14 bases in between. The CDR3: CASSEEPGEAYEQYF. CDR3 nucleotide sequence: TGTGCCAGCAGTGAGGAACCGGGAGAAGCCTACGAGCAGTACTTC.

J is TRBJ1-6 and V is TRBV30, with D tentatively TRBD1 (6 bases). Germline CDR1 is GTSNPN and CDR2 is SVGIG (reference sequence). Trimming took 0 bases from V and 14 from J, leaving 35 bases between them. CDR3 length: 20 residues. DNA for the CDR3: TGTGCCTGGAGTGTTTTTTTGGGGGCTCGAGAGTGGGGCTCGTTCGGAGCCCTCCACTTT. Protein: CAWSVFLGAREWGSFGALHF.

The rearrangement joins TRBV19 to TRBJ1-6, with 7 bases that match TRBD1. The CDR3 consists of 13 residues. Losses at the gene ends were 5 bases for V and 10 bases for J; bases not matched to a gene: 5. Germline V gene sequence: CDR1 LNHDA, CDR2 SQIVND (reference sequence). CDR3 sequence (DNA): TGTGCCAGTAGTGGGGACAGAGGCTCACCCCTCCACTTT. It yields the protein CASSGDRGSPLHF.

This clone was counted a single time. The V gene is TRBV5-4, the J gene TRBJ1-2; D not resolved. The CDR3 contains 14 residues. CDR1 SGHNT and CDR2 YYREEE come from the germline V gene (reference sequence). Trimming pared 4 bases from V and 4 bases from J, leaving 14 bases between. The CDR3 nucleotides read TGTGCCAGCAGCCCCCGGGCGGAACTCTATGGCTACACCTTC. Protein product: CASSPRAELYGYTF.

The gene calls are TRBV11-2 and TRBJ2-3; 9 nucleotides align to TRBD2. Germline loops: CDR1 SGHAT, CDR2 FQNNGV. The CDR3 spans 18 residues. V shed 5 bases, J shed 1 base, and the junction held 13 bases outside the gene matches. The CDR3 DNA reads as TGTGCCAGCAGCCCAGGTCGTCTAGCGGGGTGGGGCACAGATACGCAGTATTTT. It yields the protein CASSPGRLAGWGTDTQYF.

The rearrangement links TRBV6-1 to TRBJ1-2, with a tentative D call TRBD1 (5 bases). Germline CDR1 is MNHNS and CDR2 is SASEGT. The CDR3 extends over 16 amino acids. V was trimmed by 2 bases and J by 5 bases, leaving 18 bases between them. For the CDR3, the DNA is TGTGCCAGCAGTGAAATAAGAGACAGAAACAATTATGGCTACACCTTC. It yields the protein CASSEIRDRNNYGYTF.

The chain joins TRBV16 to TRBJ2-2; D might be TRBD1 (6 bases). Trimming took off 5 bases at V and 6 bases at J, with 10 bases between the two ends. The germline gives CDR1 KGHSY, CDR2 FQNENV. The CDR3 is 13 amino acids. The CDR3 reads CASSAQGSGELFF. The CDR3 nucleotides read TGTGCCAGCAGCGCACAGGGTTCCGGGGAGCTGTTTTTT. The full variable domain, its missing parts supplied by reference TRBV16 and TRBJ2-2, is GEEVAQTPKHLVRGEGQKAKLYCAPIKGHSYVFWYQQVLKNEFKFLISFQNENVFDETGMPKERFSAKCLPNSPCSLEIQATKLEDSAVYFCASSAQGSGELFFGEGSRLTVL.

V usage is TRBV5-5 and J usage is TRBJ1-2; D is perhaps TRBD1 (5 bases). V shed 5 bases and J shed 0 bases, with 11 bases lying between them. Germline V CDR1 and CDR2: SGHKS, YYEKEE (reference sequence). CDR3 length equals 14 residues. The CDR3 bases are TGTGCCAGCAGGGGACTGCAGGCTAACTATGGCTACACCTTC. This codes for CASRGLQANYGYTF.

This clone was seen just once. This chain connects TRBV18 to TRBJ2-1; D unclear. Germline V gene sequence: CDR1 KGHSH, CDR2 LQKENI. This CDR3 contains 18 residues. V was cut by 0 bases and J by 0 bases, with 15 bases left in between. The DNA of the CDR3 is TGTGCCAGCTCACCACCAATCAAGGGCCGAAGCTCCTACAATGAGCAGTTCTTC. This sequence encodes CASSPPIKGRSSYNEQFF. Variable domain in full (rest from reference TRBV18 and TRBJ2-1): NAGVMQNPRHLVRRRGQEARLRCSPMKGHSHVYWYRQLPEEGLKFMVYLQKENIIDESGMPKERFSAEFPKEGPSILRIQQVVRGDSAAYFCASSPPIKGRSSYNEQFFGPGTRLTVL.

The genes are TRBV27 and TRBJ2-7; possible D gene TRBD1, 7 bases. Trimming cost V 2 bases and J 1 base, with 12 bases left between them. There are 15 residues in the CDR3. Germline lookup yields CDR1 MNHEY and CDR2 SMNVEV (reference sequence). In nucleotides, the CDR3 is TGTGCCAGCAGTTTAATGCAGGGGGGATCCTACGAGCAGTACTTC. Its protein product is CASSLMQGGSYEQYF.

This chain joins TRBV2 and TRBJ1-4; 7 bases match TRBD1. Germline V lookup: CDR1 SNHLY, CDR2 FYNNEI. This CDR3 region has 13 residues. Trimming took 2 bases from V and 10 from J; bases not matched to a gene: 4. The CDR3 DNA is TGTGCCAGCAGTGAATCAGGGGGGGGAAAACTGTTTTTT. Translating it yields CASSESGGGKLFF.

J is TRBJ1-1 and V is TRBV6-4; tentative D call: TRBD1 (5 bases). Germline lookup yields CDR1 MRHNA and CDR2 SNTAGT. V shed 2 bases and J shed 7 bases, with 11 bases lying between them. CDR3 length equals 13 residues. This CDR3 reads CASSDRGADEAFF. The DNA for the CDR3 is TGTGCCAGCAGTGACCGCGGGGCAGATGAAGCTTTCTTT.

CDR3 sequence: CSVNRLGTGELFF. The CDR3 DNA sequence: TGCAGCGTGAATAGGCTCGGCACCGGGGAGCTGTTTTTT. The chain joins TRBV29-1 to TRBJ2-2, with D unclear. Germline values: CDR1 SQVTM, CDR2 ANQGSEA. V was pared by 6 bases and J by 4 bases, with 12 bases between. The CDR3 is 13 residues long.

The V and J genes are TRBV5-1 and TRBJ2-1; the match to TRBD2 covers 7 bases. Germline V gives CDR1 SGHRS, CDR2 YFSETQ. The V gene end was trimmed by 0 bases and the J gene end by 9 bases; junction bases not matched to a gene: 9. The CDR3 has 15 residues. CDR3 sequence (DNA): TGCGCCAGCAGCTTGGAAGGGGAAGCGGGATCTGAGCAGTTCTTC. Protein product: CASSLEGEAGSEQFF.

The V gene is TRBV5-5, the J gene TRBJ1-3; D unclear. The CDR3 extends over 13 amino acids. The V and J ends lost 4 bases and 4 bases respectively, with 9 bases between them. CDR1 SGHKS and CDR2 YYEKEE come from the germline V gene (reference sequence). The CDR3 DNA reads as TGTGCCAGCAGCCCTCCCGTCGGAAACACCATATATTTT. Its translation is CASSPPVGNTIYF.

The chain has TRBV18 and TRBJ1-6; D uncertain. V was cut by 3 bases and J by 7 bases, with 7 bases left in between. Looked up from germline, CDR1 is KGHSH and CDR2 is LQKENI. The CDR3 is 13 residues long. CDR3 sequence: CASSPDQNSPLHF. CDR3 sequence (DNA): TGTGCCAGCTCACCGGACCAGAATTCACCCCTCCACTTT.

The CDR3 region has the DNA TGTGCCAGCACCTGGGGTTCTGGCTACACCTTC. This translates into CASTWGSGYTF. This chain uses TRBV7-9 with TRBJ1-2; D is ambiguous. V was cut by 7 bases and J by 7 bases, with 10 bases left in between. Looked up from germline, CDR1 is SEHNR and CDR2 is FQNEAQ (reference sequence). The length of the CDR3 is 11 residues.